Listed here are 28 T cell receptor beta chains from one sample, sequenced in a study of blood T cell repertoires in COVID-19 (TCRdb year 2020). Receptor libraries were prepared by the immunoSEQ multiplex PCR assay. This is the immuneACCESS table as TCRdb keeps it, with only in-frame sequences that have V and J called. A part of the clones is gone; compared with another copy, unresolved V genes explain less than half, and the rest is unexplained. Across this sample there are about 210,000 clones, with approximately 90% seen only once. Of the sample, roughly 1.2% falls within the top ten clones. The specimen was peripheral blood. Source of these receptors: a man aged 25 to 40 with acute or convalescent COVID-19.

The CDR3 DNA follows: TGTGCCAGCAGCGTCGCCCCGAGCTCTGGAAACACCATATATTTT. This translates into CASSVAPSSGNTIYF. The chain carries TRBV6-5 and TRBJ1-3; no definite D call. V was clipped by 6 bases and J by 0 bases, with 12 bases between them. Germline-derived CDR1 and CDR2 are MNHEY and SVGAGI. The CDR3 extends over 15 amino acids.

J is TRBJ1-5 and V is TRBV15, with TRBD1 as a possible D gene (5 bases). V lost 0 bases, J lost 0 bases, and 15 bases lay in between. This CDR3 has 18 residues. Germline CDR1 is LNHNV and CDR2 is YYDKDF (reference sequence). The CDR3 DNA follows: TGTGCCACCAGCAGAGATGTACGGGGGACGCATAGCAATCAGCCCCAGCATTTT. Its protein product is CATSRDVRGTHSNQPQHF. Filled out from reference TRBV15 and TRBJ1-5, the complete variable domain reads DAMVIQNPRYQVTQFGKPVTLSCSQTLNHNVMYWYQQKSSQAPKLLFHYYDKDFNNEADTPDNFQSRRPNTSFCFLDIRSPGLGDTAMYLCATSRDVRGTHSNQPQHFGDGTRLSIL.

V gene TRBV5-1 combines with J gene TRBJ2-1, with D tentatively TRBD2 (7 bases). CDR3 length: 15 residues. With 6 bases removed from V and 1 base from J, the gap between germline ends came to 14 bases. CDR1 and CDR2 (germline): SGHRS, YFSETQ. CDR3 nucleotide sequence: TGCGCCAGCACCCCTGGGAGGGGGTCCTACAATGAGCAGTTCTTC. This codes for CASTPGRGSYNEQFF.

The V and J genes are TRBV19 and TRBJ2-2; D possibly corresponds to TRBD2 (5 bases). Germline CDR1 LNHDA, CDR2 SQIVND (reference sequence). V lost 7 bases, J lost 3 bases, and 9 bases lay in between. The CDR3 loop spans 13 amino acids. The CDR3 region is CASTTSYTGELFF. In nucleotides, the CDR3 is TGTGCCAGTACTACTAGTTACACCGGGGAGCTGTTTTTT.

The gene calls are TRBV2 and TRBJ2-1, with 7 positions matching TRBD1. The germline CDR1 and CDR2 sequences are SNHLY and FYNNEI. The CDR3 covers 12 residues. J was trimmed by 10 bases and V by 7 bases; bases with no gene match: 7. The CDR3 bases are TGTGCCAGCACTCAGGGGACAGAAGAGCAGTTCTTC. It codes for CASTQGTEEQFF.

The rearrangement joins TRBV28 to TRBJ2-7; unclear D gene. CDR1 is MDHEN and CDR2 is SYDVKM in the germline V gene. CDR3 size: 14 residues. V lost 5 bases and J lost 3, with 14 bases in between. The CDR3 is CASSPVGGYYEQYF. The CDR3 DNA reads as TGTGCCAGCAGTCCTGTTGGCGGTTACTACGAGCAGTACTTC. Drawing the rest from reference TRBV28 and TRBJ2-7, the complete variable domain is DVKVTQSSRYLVKRTGEKVFLECVQDMDHENMFWYRQDPGLGLRLIYFSYDVKMKEKGDIPEGYSVSREKKERFSLILESASTNQTSMYLCASSPVGGYYEQYFGPGTRLTVT.

The rearrangement joins TRBV9 to TRBJ2-1, with 12 bases aligning to TRBD2. The CDR3 extends over 16 amino acids. Germline V gene sequence: CDR1 SGDLS, CDR2 YYNGEE. V shed 2 bases, J shed 9 bases, and the junction held 9 bases outside the gene matches. The CDR3 region is CASSVASGRALVEQFF. The DNA for the CDR3 is TGTGCCAGCAGCGTTGCTAGCGGGAGGGCCCTCGTTGAGCAGTTCTTC.

V gene TRBV19 combines with J gene TRBJ1-5; a possible D gene is TRBD1 (6 bases). V was cut by 4 bases and J by 10 bases, with 14 bases left in between. The CDR3 has 13 amino acids. Germline V gene sequence: CDR1 LNHDA, CDR2 SQIVND (reference sequence). CDR3 coding DNA: TGTGCCAGTAGTACGCGATGGACAGAACCCCAGCATTTT. It yields the protein CASSTRWTEPQHF. The full variable domain, with the rest looked up from reference TRBV19 and TRBJ1-5, is DGGITQSPKYLFRKEGQNVTLSCEQNLNHDAMYWYRQDPGQGLRLIYYSQIVNDFQKGDIAEGYSVSREKKESFPLTVTSAQKNPTAFYLCASSTRWTEPQHFGDGTRLSIL.

The rearrangement joins TRBV28 to TRBJ2-2; D possibly corresponds to TRBD2 (5 bases). V lost 5 bases, J lost 2 bases, and 12 bases lay in between. This CDR3 is built from 15 residues. Germline CDR1 is MDHEN and CDR2 is SYDVKM. CDR3 protein: CASSPTRGNTGELFF. The CDR3 nucleotides are TGTGCCAGCAGTCCTACACGGGGTAACACCGGGGAGCTGTTTTTT.

For the CDR3, the DNA is TGTGCCAGCAGTTGGGCCTATGGCTACACCTTC. This codes for CASSWAYGYTF. The gene calls are TRBV28 and TRBJ1-2, with D unclear. The germline V gene encodes CDR1 MDHEN and CDR2 SYDVKM. The V end was cut by 4 bases, the J end by 4 bases, with 4 bases between. The CDR3 length is 11 residues.

This rearrangement joins TRBV7-2 to TRBJ1-1; D is ambiguous. V was shortened by 3 bases and J by 8 bases, with 10 bases between the two germline ends. This CDR3 comprises 12 residues. From germline, CDR1 is SGHTA and CDR2 FQGNSA. CDR3 nucleotides: TGTGCCAGCAGCTTTTCCGCGAGGGAAGCTTTCTTT. Translated, it gives CASSFSAREAFF.

The V and J genes are TRBV5-1 and TRBJ2-7; TRBD2 is a possible D gene (5 bases). V was cut by 4 bases and J by 6 bases, with 14 bases left in between. There are 13 residues in the CDR3. Germline loops: CDR1 SGHRS, CDR2 YFSETQ. CDR3 sequence: CASSPVEGTEQYF. The CDR3 coding sequence is TGCGCCAGCAGCCCAGTTGAGGGAACCGAGCAGTACTTC.

The V call is TRBV6-6, the J call TRBJ2-7; 7 nucleotides align to TRBD2. This CDR3 has 14 amino acids. V shed 2 bases, J shed 3 bases, and the junction held 4 bases outside the gene matches. Germline V gene lookup returns CDR1 MNHNY and CDR2 SVGAGI (reference sequence). The CDR3: CASSYGGEGYEQYF. The DNA of the CDR3 is TGTGCCAGCAGTTACGGGGGGGAGGGCTACGAGCAGTACTTC.

This sequence joins TRBV6-6 and TRBJ2-1; D not resolved. The CDR3 covers 15 residues. Germline V gene sequence: CDR1 MNHNY, CDR2 SVGAGI (reference sequence). Trimming took 4 bases from V and 9 from J, leaving 19 bases between them. The CDR3 sequence is CASSSLIMLRSEQFF. The CDR3 DNA is TGTGCCAGCAGTTCTCTCATTATGCTGAGGAGTGAGCAGTTCTTC.

V is TRBV10-3 and J is TRBJ2-2; 11 bases line up with TRBD2. Germline CDR1 is ENHRY and CDR2 is SYGVKD. CDR3 length: 14 amino acids. Losses at the gene ends were 8 bases for V and 4 bases for J; bases not matched to a gene: 3. In nucleotides, the CDR3 is TGTGCCATCTTAGCGGGAGGGCCCACCGGGGAGCTGTTTTTT. Its translation: CAILAGGPTGELFF.

This sequence joins TRBV5-1 and TRBJ2-5; D is possibly TRBD2 (7 bases). V was cut by 4 bases and J by 5 bases, with 21 bases left in between. CDR1 SGHRS and CDR2 YFSETQ come from the germline V gene. The CDR3 spans 16 residues. CDR3 in amino acids: CASSKLYREGGETQYF. The CDR3 DNA sequence: TGCGCCAGCAGCAAACTATACAGGGAGGGTGGGGAGACCCAGTACTTC.

The chain employs TRBV7-8 and TRBJ2-1, with TRBD2 as a possible D gene (6 bases). Germline V gene data show CDR1 as SGHVS and CDR2 as FQNEAQ. The CDR3 covers 13 residues. The V and J ends lost 4 bases and 8 bases respectively, with 12 bases between them. The CDR3 spells CASSSGEVYEQFF. In nucleotides, the CDR3 is TGTGCCAGCAGCTCGGGAGAAGTCTATGAGCAGTTCTTC.

The chain carries TRBV6-5 and TRBJ2-3, with D tentatively TRBD2 (5 bases). CDR1 MNHEY and CDR2 SVGAGI come from the germline V gene. The length of the CDR3 is 15 residues. V was trimmed by 5 bases and J by 6 bases, leaving 18 bases between them. The CDR3 is CASSLDPMRGDTQYF. CDR3 nucleotides: TGTGCCAGCAGTCTGGACCCCATGCGAGGGGATACGCAGTATTTT.

The rearrangement uses TRBV5-1 and TRBJ2-7; 7 bases align to TRBD2. This CDR3 has 13 amino acids. V shed 9 bases and J 4 bases; nucleotides not matched to a gene: 10. Germline V lookup: CDR1 SGHRS, CDR2 YFSETQ. Here the CDR3 DNA reads TGCGCCACCCGCATCGGGGGAGGGTACGAGCAGTACTTC. Protein: CATRIGGGYEQYF.

The chain uses TRBV27 and TRBJ1-5; TRBD1 might be the D (5 bases). Trimming shortened V by 4 bases and J by 4 bases, and 14 bases separated the two germline ends. There are 15 residues in the CDR3. CDR1 and CDR2 (germline): MNHEY, SMNVEV (reference sequence). The chain's CDR3 is CASSSQNGGNQPQHF. CDR3 in DNA: TGTGCCAGCAGTTCCCAAAACGGGGGGAATCAGCCCCAGCATTTT.

This chain links TRBV15 with TRBJ1-2; possibly TRBD1 for D (6 bases). V was pared by 0 bases and J by 1 base, with 12 bases between. The CDR3 consists of 16 residues. Germline CDR1 is LNHNV and CDR2 is YYDKDF (reference sequence). The CDR3 DNA sequence: TGTGCCACCAGCAGAGATCGGGCAGGGGTTAACTATGGCTACACCTTC. Encoded protein: CATSRDRAGVNYGYTF.

This chain connects TRBV6-6 to TRBJ2-7; 10 nucleotides agree with TRBD1. This CDR3 is 16 amino acids long. The germline gives CDR1 MNHNY, CDR2 SVGAGI (reference sequence). V shed 5 bases and J 3 bases; nucleotides not matched to a gene: 10. The CDR3 nucleotides read TGTGCCAGCAGTCCACTCGCCGACAGGGGGCACTACGAGCAGTACTTC. Residues: CASSPLADRGHYEQYF.

This rearrangement joins TRBV2 to TRBJ2-5; 8 bases fit TRBD2. Germline V gives CDR1 SNHLY, CDR2 FYNNEI. This CDR3 is built from 14 residues. The V segment lost 4 bases and the J segment 5 bases; nucleotides outside the gene matches: 6. The CDR3 coding sequence is TGTGCCAGCAGTGCGGGGGGGCCATATGAGACCCAGTACTTC. Translating gives CASSAGGPYETQYF.

The rearrangement links TRBV28 to TRBJ1-5; tentative D call: TRBD1 (5 bases). The CDR3 length is 16 residues. V was pared by 6 bases and J by 2 bases, with 17 bases between. The germline CDR1 and CDR2 sequences are MDHEN and SYDVKM. CDR3 sequence reads: CASSPPSSGGNQPQHF. Here the CDR3 DNA reads TGTGCCAGCAGCCCTCCTTCCTCGGGGGGCAATCAGCCCCAGCATTTT.

The gene calls are TRBV11-2 and TRBJ2-1; maybe TRBD2 (5 bases). Trimming left V 5 bases short and J 8 bases short, with 22 bases between. Germline CDR1 is SGHAT and CDR2 is FQNNGV. The CDR3 extends over 16 amino acids. The CDR3 loop reads CASSPSSTLGVDEQFF. The CDR3, as DNA: TGTGCCAGCAGCCCCTCTAGCACCTTAGGCGTGGATGAGCAGTTCTTC. Variable domain in full (rest from reference TRBV11-2 and TRBJ2-1): EAGVAQSPRYKIIEKRQSVAFWCNPISGHATLYWYQQILGQGPKLLIQFQNNGVVDDSQLPKDRFSAERLKGVDSTLKIQPAKLEDSAVYLCASSPSSTLGVDEQFFGPGTRLTVL.

The chain links TRBV10-3 to TRBJ2-7; 8 bases map to TRBD1. CDR1 and CDR2 (germline): ENHRY, SYGVKD. The J segment lost 3 bases and the V segment lost 3 bases, leaving 7 bases of the junction unmatched. The CDR3 runs to 15 residues. Here the CDR3 reads CAISDIGDRSYEQYF. The CDR3 DNA reads TGTGCCATCAGTGATATCGGGGACAGGAGCTACGAGCAGTACTTC.

The rearrangement uses TRBV15 and TRBJ2-5, with D unclear. This CDR3 has 15 residues. The V and J ends lost 0 bases and 2 bases respectively, with 10 bases between them. Germline V CDR1 and CDR2: LNHNV, YYDKDF (reference sequence). The CDR3 DNA reads TGTGCCACCAGCAGAGATTACATGGAGCAAGAGACCCAGTACTTC. This codes for CATSRDYMEQETQYF.

The gene calls are TRBV6-5 and TRBJ2-7, with D tentatively TRBD2 (7 bases). V lost 8 bases to trimming and J lost 3 bases, with 17 bases between them. This CDR3 has 14 amino acids. Germline CDR1 and CDR2: MNHEY and SVGAGI. The CDR3 protein is CASAAKGGGYEQYF. CDR3 nucleotide sequence: TGTGCCAGCGCAGCAAAAGGGGGGGGCTACGAGCAGTACTTC.